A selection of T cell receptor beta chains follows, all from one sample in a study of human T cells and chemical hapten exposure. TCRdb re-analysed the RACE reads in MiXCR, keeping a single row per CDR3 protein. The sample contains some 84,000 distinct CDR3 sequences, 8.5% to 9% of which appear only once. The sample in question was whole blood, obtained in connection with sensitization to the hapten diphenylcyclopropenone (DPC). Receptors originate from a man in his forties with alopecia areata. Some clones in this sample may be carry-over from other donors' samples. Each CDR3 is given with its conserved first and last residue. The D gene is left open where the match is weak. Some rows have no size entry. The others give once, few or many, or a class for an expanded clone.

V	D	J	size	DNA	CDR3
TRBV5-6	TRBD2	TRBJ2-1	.	TGTGCCAGCAGCTACGATCCGGGGGGTGAGCAGTTCTTC	CASSYDPGGEQFF
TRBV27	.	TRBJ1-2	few	TGTGCCAGCAGTAAAGGTGGTGACTATGGCTACACCTTC	CASSKGGDYGYTF
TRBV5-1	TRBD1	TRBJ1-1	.	TGCGCCAGCAGCCCATCCCGACAGGGGAACACTGAAGCTTTCTTT	CASSPSRQGNTEAFF
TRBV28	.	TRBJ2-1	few	TGTGCCAGCAGCCGTGGCGTACCGTTTTACTCCTACAATGAGCAGTTCTTC	CASSRGVPFYSYNEQFF
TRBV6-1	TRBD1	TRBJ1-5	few	TGTGCCAGCAGTGCGGGACAGGGCTTTTATCAGCCCCAGCATTTT	CASSAGQGFYQPQHF
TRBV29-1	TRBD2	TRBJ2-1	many	TGCAGCGTTGGACGAGCGGGACGACCCTACAATGAGCAGTTCTTC	CSVGRAGRPYNEQFF
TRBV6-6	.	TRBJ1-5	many	TGTGCCAGCAGGTCCCAGGTGCAGCCCCAGCATTTT	CASRSQVQPQHF
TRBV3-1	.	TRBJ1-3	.	TGTGCCAGCAGCCATATAACGTCGGTTGCTGGAAACACCATATATTTT	CASSHITSVAGNTIYF
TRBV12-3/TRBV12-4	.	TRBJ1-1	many	TGTGCCAGCAGTTTTTCTGACAGGAACACTGAAGCTTTCTTT	CASSFSDRNTEAFF
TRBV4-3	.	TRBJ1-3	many	TGCGCCAGCAGCCTCACGACCTACTCCTCTGGAAACACCATATATTTT	CASSLTTYSSGNTIYF
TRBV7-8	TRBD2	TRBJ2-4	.	TGTGCCAGCAGCCCAGGATCTAGCGGGATAGCCAAAAACATTCAGTACTTC	CASSPGSSGIAKNIQYF
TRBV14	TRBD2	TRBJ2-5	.	TGTGCCAGCAGCCGAGCGGGACTCGTCCAAGAGACCCAGTACTTC	CASSRAGLVQETQYF
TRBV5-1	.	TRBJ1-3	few	TGCGCCAGCAGCCAAGGAAGTCTTGGAAACACCATATATTTT	CASSQGSLGNTIYF
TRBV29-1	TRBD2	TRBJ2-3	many	TGCAGCGTTTTTCCGAGCGGGAGAGTAGATACGCAGTATTTT	CSVFPSGRVDTQYF
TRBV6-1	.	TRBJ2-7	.	TGTGCCAGCAGTCCTAGCGTGGGGCTTAGTGAGCAGTACTTC	CASSPSVGLSEQYF
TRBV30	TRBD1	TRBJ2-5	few	TGTGCCTGGAGTCCCCAGGGGGTCGAAGAGACCCAGTACTTC	CAWSPQGVEETQYF
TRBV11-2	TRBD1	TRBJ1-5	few	TGTGCCAGCAGCGAGACAGGGGACAGTCAGCCCCAGCATTTT	CASSETGDSQPQHF
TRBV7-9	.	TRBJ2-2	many	TGTGCCAGCAGCCCTACTCCGGGCACCGGGGAGCTGTTTTTT	CASSPTPGTGELFF
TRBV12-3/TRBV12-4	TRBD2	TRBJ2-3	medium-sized	TGTGCCAGCAGTTTAAGATCTAGCGGCCCAGATACGCAGTATTTT	CASSLRSSGPDTQYF
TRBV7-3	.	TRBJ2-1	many	TGTGCCAGCAGCCAGGGGCAGGGAATCAGGGAGCAGTTCTTC	CASSQGQGIREQFF
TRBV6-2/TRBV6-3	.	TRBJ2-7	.	TGTGCCAGCAGCCCCTATTCGGGAAGCTCCTACGAGCAGTACTTC	CASSPYSGSSYEQYF
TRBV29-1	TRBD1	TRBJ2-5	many	TGCAGCGTTGAAGTTGGGACAGGTCAAGAGACCCAGTACTTC	CSVEVGTGQETQYF
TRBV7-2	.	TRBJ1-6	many	TGTGCCAGCAGCCTCGTCGGGGCCTATAATTCACCCCTCCACTTT	CASSLVGAYNSPLHF
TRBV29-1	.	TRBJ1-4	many	TGCAGCGCGGGCAGGGGCGATGAAAAACTGTTTTTT	CSAGRGDEKLFF
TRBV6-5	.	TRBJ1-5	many	TGTGCCAGCAGTTACTCGCAGGGTCGCAATCAGCCCCAGCATTTT	CASSYSQGRNQPQHF
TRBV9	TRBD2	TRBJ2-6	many	TGTGCCAGCAGCCGCAAAGGACTAGCGAAAGGGGCCAACGTCCTGACTTTC	CASSRKGLAKGANVLTF
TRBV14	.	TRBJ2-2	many	TGTGCCAGCAGCCAATGGGGCACCGGGGAGCTGTTTTTT	CASSQWGTGELFF
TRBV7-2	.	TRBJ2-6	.	TGTGCCAGCAGCTTCGCAGGGGGGGGCGGCTCTGGGGCCAACGTCCTGACTTTC	CASSFAGGGGSGANVLTF
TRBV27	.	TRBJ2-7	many	TGTGCCAGCAGTCGAATTATGGGGACGGCCTACGAGCAGTACTTC	CASSRIMGTAYEQYF
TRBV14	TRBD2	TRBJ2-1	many	TGTGCCAGCAGCCGGACTAGCGGGAGGAGTGAGCAGTTCTTC	CASSRTSGRSEQFF
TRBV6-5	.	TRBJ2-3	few	TGTGCCAGCAGAGGAACTTTAGCCGGGACGCACAGTCCGTATTTT	CASRGTLAGTHSPYF
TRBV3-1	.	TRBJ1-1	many	TGTGCCAGCAGCCAAGCTGCAGGGGCAAACGCTGAAGCTTTCTTT	CASSQAAGANAEAFF
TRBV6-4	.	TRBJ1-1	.	TGTGCCAGCAGTGCCCAGATGAACACTGAAGCTTTCTTT	CASSAQMNTEAFF
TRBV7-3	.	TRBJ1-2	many	TGTGCCAGCAGCCCGGACGGGTATGGCTACACCTTC	CASSPDGYGYTF
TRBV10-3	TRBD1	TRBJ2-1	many	TGTGCCATCAGGAAAGGACAGGGGCCCGATGAGCAGTTCTTC	CAIRKGQGPDEQFF
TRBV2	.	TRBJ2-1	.	TGTGCCAGCAGTGGGGACCGGACCTTCAGCAGGAATGAGCAGTTCTTC	CASSGDRTFSRNEQFF
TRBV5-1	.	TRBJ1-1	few	TGCGCCAGCAATACCAGCCCGGGGGCGCGGGAAGCTTTCTTT	CASNTSPGAREAFF
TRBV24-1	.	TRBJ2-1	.	TGTGCCACCAGTGAATGGACAGAGCAGTTCTTC	CATSEWTEQFF
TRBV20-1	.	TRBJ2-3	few	TGCAGTGTCATGAGCCTAGCATTTAGCACAGATACGCAGTATTTT	CSVMSLAFSTDTQYF
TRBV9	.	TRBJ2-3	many	TGTGCCAGCAGCGTAGGTAGTGAGCTCACAGATACGCAGTATTTT	CASSVGSELTDTQYF
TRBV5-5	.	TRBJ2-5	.	TGTGCCAGCAGCTTTCATGTGGAGACCCAGTACTTC	CASSFHVETQYF